The rows below give T cell receptor beta chains drawn from one sample of a study of chemoradiotherapy in HPV16-positive cancers. The method was immunoSEQ multiplex PCR; TCRdb's version includes in-frame clones alone and lacks a portion of them. The sample consists of roughly 17,000 clones, approximately 90% of them appearing once. Specimen: blood, collected from a patient who underwent chemoradiotherapy. The receptors were sampled from a human donor with HPV-associated anogenital cancer. The CDR3 runs from the conserved cysteine through the conserved F or W. Each record gives: V gene, D gene, J gene, CDR3 protein. D genes are given only for firm matches.

v_gene: TRBV18; d_gene: .; j_gene: TRBJ1-5; CDR3aa: CASSQSVNQPQHF
v_gene: TRBV13; d_gene: .; j_gene: TRBJ1-1; CDR3aa: CASSLAGRGAEAFF
v_gene: TRBV10-1; d_gene: TRBD1; j_gene: TRBJ1-3; CDR3aa: CASSPGGGDTIYF
v_gene: TRBV11-2; d_gene: .; j_gene: TRBJ2-1; CDR3aa: CASSFRDLSNNEQFF
v_gene: TRBV7-9; d_gene: TRBD1; j_gene: TRBJ2-7; CDR3aa: CASSFSGTGTYEQYF
v_gene: TRBV25-1; d_gene: .; j_gene: TRBJ1-2; CDR3aa: CASSEGGVRDYGYTF
v_gene: TRBV6-5; d_gene: .; j_gene: TRBJ1-2; CDR3aa: CASSRTLPLAGYTF
v_gene: TRBV5-1; d_gene: TRBD2; j_gene: TRBJ2-3; CDR3aa: CASSFSGGTDTQYF
v_gene: TRBV10-2; d_gene: TRBD1; j_gene: TRBJ1-5; CDR3aa: CASREGQHNQPQHF
v_gene: TRBV28; d_gene: TRBD1; j_gene: TRBJ1-2; CDR3aa: CASSTQGQYYGYTF
v_gene: TRBV6-5; d_gene: .; j_gene: TRBJ2-2; CDR3aa: CASSYGPTGELFF
v_gene: TRBV6-5; d_gene: .; j_gene: TRBJ1-2; CDR3aa: CASSYVGLWGYTF
v_gene: TRBV2; d_gene: .; j_gene: TRBJ2-2; CDR3aa: CASSPDRDSGELFF
v_gene: TRBV15; d_gene: TRBD2; j_gene: TRBJ2-1; CDR3aa: CATSRVPRRGGDEQFF
v_gene: TRBV7-9; d_gene: .; j_gene: TRBJ2-6; CDR3aa: CASDGESGANVLTF
v_gene: TRBV30; d_gene: .; j_gene: TRBJ1-1; CDR3aa: CAWSPPQQTSRDTEAFF
v_gene: TRBV18; d_gene: .; j_gene: TRBJ2-5; CDR3aa: CASSPEETQYF
v_gene: TRBV5-1; d_gene: .; j_gene: TRBJ1-1; CDR3aa: CASSLEVGPIAEAFF
v_gene: TRBV2; d_gene: .; j_gene: TRBJ1-1; CDR3aa: CASGYLAGF
v_gene: TRBV28; d_gene: .; j_gene: TRBJ1-2; CDR3aa: CASRPGSGYGYTF
v_gene: TRBV21-1; d_gene: .; j_gene: TRBJ1-5; CDR3aa: CASSKPQDCAFSNQPQHF
v_gene: TRBV7-2; d_gene: .; j_gene: TRBJ2-1; CDR3aa: CASSFVGGLRSEQFF
v_gene: TRBV9; d_gene: .; j_gene: TRBJ1-2; CDR3aa: CASSVGSGGYGYTF
v_gene: TRBV6-5; d_gene: TRBD1; j_gene: TRBJ1-4; CDR3aa: CASSNPGQGSEKLFF
v_gene: TRBV5-1; d_gene: TRBD1; j_gene: TRBJ1-4; CDR3aa: CASRGQATNEKLFF
v_gene: TRBV7-2; d_gene: .; j_gene: TRBJ1-5; CDR3aa: CASSFRGQPQHF
v_gene: TRBV2; d_gene: TRBD2; j_gene: TRBJ2-5; CDR3aa: CASSEGSGGGQETQYF
v_gene: TRBV2; d_gene: .; j_gene: TRBJ1-2; CDR3aa: CASSPRAGTYGYTF
v_gene: TRBV7-9; d_gene: TRBD2; j_gene: TRBJ2-5; CDR3aa: CASSSTSGDQETQYF
v_gene: TRBV5-1; d_gene: .; j_gene: TRBJ2-1; CDR3aa: CASRQTNNNEQFF
v_gene: TRBV10-2; d_gene: .; j_gene: TRBJ1-5; CDR3aa: CAAGGYQPQHF
v_gene: TRBV27; d_gene: .; j_gene: TRBJ1-5; CDR3aa: CASSLRAGVNQPQHF
v_gene: TRBV19; d_gene: .; j_gene: TRBJ2-5; CDR3aa: CASSAGTSETQYF
v_gene: TRBV19; d_gene: .; j_gene: TRBJ2-3; CDR3aa: CASRDRTSTDTQYF
v_gene: TRBV4-3; d_gene: .; j_gene: TRBJ1-1; CDR3aa: CASSQGGGHTEAFF
v_gene: TRBV7-9; d_gene: .; j_gene: TRBJ1-6; CDR3aa: CASSRSNSPLHF
v_gene: TRBV5-4; d_gene: TRBD1; j_gene: TRBJ1-1; CDR3aa: CASSLDGQGNTEAFF
v_gene: TRBV18; d_gene: .; j_gene: TRBJ1-2; CDR3aa: CASSPDTSYGYTF
v_gene: TRBV9; d_gene: TRBD2; j_gene: TRBJ2-3; CDR3aa: CASSAGGGPDTQYF
v_gene: TRBV29-1; d_gene: TRBD1; j_gene: TRBJ1-2; CDR3aa: CSVDDPIRDREYGYTF
v_gene: TRBV7-9; d_gene: .; j_gene: TRBJ1-3; CDR3aa: CASSMELSGNTIYF
v_gene: TRBV14; d_gene: .; j_gene: TRBJ1-1; CDR3aa: CASVLGGWSTEAFF
v_gene: TRBV2; d_gene: .; j_gene: TRBJ2-1; CDR3aa: CASSEAGTPDEQFF
v_gene: TRBV6-6; d_gene: .; j_gene: TRBJ2-2; CDR3aa: CASSSDTGELFF
v_gene: TRBV7-9; d_gene: .; j_gene: TRBJ1-4; CDR3aa: CASSPGGTSNEKLFF
v_gene: TRBV11-2; d_gene: .; j_gene: TRBJ1-2; CDR3aa: CASSPAAINYGYTF
v_gene: TRBV5-1; d_gene: .; j_gene: TRBJ1-1; CDR3aa: CASSSAKGQNTEAFF
v_gene: TRBV6-4; d_gene: .; j_gene: TRBJ1-1; CDR3aa: CASSVTLQGEAFF